This TCR beta chain was identified in a study of T cell responses to AZD1222 COVID-19 vaccine. General study points: Repertoires in all cases were sampled only once the peak T cell response had passed.

The CDR3 consists of 18 residues. In germline, CDR1 is MNHEY, CDR2 SMNVEV (reference sequence). V shed 5 bases and J 3 bases; nucleotides not matched to a gene: 8. Libraries were prepared by immunoSEQ multiplex PCR; TCRdb keeps only in-frame clonotypes and omits some of them. The sample shows about 85,000 clones, around 90% of them seen only once. About this clone itself: Its antigen is still unknown.

The rearrangement joins TRBV27 to TRBJ2-1; 15 nucleotides align to TRBD2. The receptor's source is an adult who received the AZD1222 COVID-19 vaccine. This material consisted of peripheral blood, taken 28 days after the second AZD1222 dose. This CDR3 is CASSVDGLAGGLYNEQFF. CDR3 in DNA: TGTGCCAGCAGTGTAGACGGACTAGCGGGAGGGCTCTACAATGAGCAGTTCTTC.